This T cell receptor beta chain was retrieved from a study of blood T cell repertoires in COVID-19. Study details: The United States, Italy and Spain provided the acute and convalescent COVID-19 samples. Nucleic acid was either cDNA or gDNA, and it came from T cells, B-cell-depleted T cells, or PBMCs.

Original analysis: Reference gene primer amplification gave nucleated cell count estimates. The data were produced by immunoSEQ multiplex PCR, yet TCRdb's version contains in-frame clones alone and is incomplete. D and trimming come from the DNA, and the V and J calls and clone size come from that table. The profile shows about 65,000 clones, roughly 71% of them singletons. V lost 2 bases to trimming and J lost 7 bases, with 15 bases between them. The CDR3 runs to 15 residues. The V gene's germline CDR1 is SGHRS and CDR2 YFSETQ. This chain links TRBV5-1 with TRBJ2-2; D is perhaps TRBD2 (6 bases). This receptor was obtained from a human donor in a cohort sampled during active COVID-19. Sequencing was carried out using peripheral blood. CDR3 residues: CASSFTGVEIGELFF. The CDR3 DNA follows: TGCGCCAGCAGCTTTACGGGAGTAGAGATCGGGGAGCTGTTTTTT.